This TCR beta chain is from a study of blood T cell repertoires in COVID-19. Only in-frame clones appear in the TCRdb table, and some are missing; sequencing was by immunoSEQ multiplex PCR. The data hold some 250,000 clones, with 80% to 90% observed a single time. The CDR3 loop spans 13 amino acids. With 6 bases clipped from V and 3 bases from J, the junction kept 5 bases outside the gene matches. Germline CDR1 reads SGHRS; CDR2 reads YFSETQ. The clonotype comes from a woman aged 45-60 years who had recovered from COVID-19. The chain carries TRBV5-1 and TRBJ1-2; TRBD1 matches 7 bases. Sequencing was carried out using PBMCs or T cells enriched from blood (not recorded which). CDR3 region: CASKLQGDYGYTF. The CDR3, as DNA: TGCGCCAGCAAACTTCAGGGGGACTATGGCTACACCTTC.